The 18 T cell receptor beta chains in this list originate from one sample, sequenced in a study of T-cell reconstitution after alpha-beta-depleted transplantation in children. Preparing the TCRbeta library involved the use of unique molecular identifiers. MiXCR, run by TCRdb on the PCR reads, gives a single entry per CDR3 protein. The table lists 450,000 to 700,000 distinct CDR3 sequences, 25% to 30% of them singletons, with less than 40% in the top ten. Sequences were derived from PBMCs, sampled before TCRalphabeta/CD19-depleted stem cell transplant. The receptor source for this set is a boy less than two years old with Wiskott-Aldrich syndrome, due to receive a stem cell transplant.

The chain has TRBV15 and TRBJ2-1; 7 nucleotides align to TRBD1. The V gene end was trimmed by 9 bases and the J gene end by 1 base; junction bases not matched to a gene: 6. CDR3 length: 14 residues. Germline CDR1 LNHNV, CDR2 YYDKDF (reference sequence). For the CDR3, the DNA is TGTGCCACTCACACAGGGGAATCCTACAATGAGCAGTTCTTC. Its translation is CATHTGESYNEQFF. Complete variable domain (other parts from reference TRBV15 and TRBJ2-1): DAMVIQNPRYQVTQFGKPVTLSCSQTLNHNVMYWYQQKSSQAPKLLFHYYDKDFNNEADTPDNFQSRRPNTSFCFLDIRSPGLGDTAMYLCATHTGESYNEQFFGPGTRLTVL.

The chain links TRBV11-2 to TRBJ1-3, with D perhaps matching TRBD1 (5 bases). Germline CDR1 reads SGHAT; CDR2 reads FQNNGV. This CDR3 contains 16 residues. The ends were cut back, 0 bases at V and 2 bases at J, with 11 bases in the middle. As DNA, the CDR3 is TGTGCCAGCAGCTTAGATTTGGGGCTTACTGGAAACACCATATATTTT. This translates into CASSLDLGLTGNTIYF. The whole variable domain, filled in from reference TRBV11-2 and TRBJ1-3, reads EAGVAQSPRYKIIEKRQSVAFWCNPISGHATLYWYQQILGQGPKLLIQFQNNGVVDDSQLPKDRFSAERLKGVDSTLKIQPAKLEDSAVYLCASSLDLGLTGNTIYFGEGSWLTVV.

The chain carries TRBV5-1 and TRBJ2-5; D is perhaps TRBD1 (6 bases). Looked up from germline, CDR1 is SGHRS and CDR2 is YFSETQ. This CDR3 region has 16 residues. Trimming took off 6 bases at V and 4 bases at J, with 22 bases between the two ends. The CDR3 sequence is CASTLMGDMKRETQYF. DNA for the CDR3: TGCGCCAGCACCCTCATGGGGGACATGAAACGAGAGACCCAGTACTTC.

The chain employs TRBV27 and TRBJ1-3; D perhaps matches TRBD1 (6 bases). The CDR3 sequence is 15 residues long. V lost 5 bases to trimming and J lost 8 bases, with 19 bases between them. Looked up from germline, CDR1 is MNHEY and CDR2 is SMNVEV (reference sequence). CDR3 DNA sequence: TGTGCCAGCAGTAAGGGGGTAGAGGGTCGGGACACCATATATTTT. Amino acids: CASSKGVEGRDTIYF.

This chain joins TRBV12-3 or TRBV12-4 and TRBJ2-1, with no clear D. V gave up 6 bases and J gave up 3 bases, with 12 bases separating them. The CDR3 length is 14 residues. The DNA for the CDR3 is TGTGCCAGCAGGACCGACAAATTCTACAATGAGCAGTTCTTC. This codes for CASRTDKFYNEQFF.

This clonotype occurred a few times. The genes are TRBV7-2 and TRBJ2-3; no clear D gene. This CDR3 is 14 amino acids long. The germline V gene has CDR1 SGHTA and CDR2 FQGNSA. V lost 1 base to trimming and J lost 0 bases, with 5 bases between them. In DNA form, the CDR3 reads TGTGCCAGCAGCTTAGAACCTAGCACAGATACGCAGTATTTT. Translating it yields CASSLEPSTDTQYF.

The V gene is TRBV29-1, the J gene TRBJ2-7, with 7 bases aligning to TRBD2. V was clipped by 8 bases and J by 1 base; unmatched bases: 11. The CDR3 runs 14 residues. Germline-derived CDR1 and CDR2 are SQVTM and ANQGSEA. The CDR3 sequence: CSPCWREGSYEQYF. The CDR3 DNA reads as TGCAGCCCTTGCTGGAGGGAGGGATCCTACGAGCAGTACTTC.

The J gene is TRBJ2-1, the V gene TRBV5-1; D is unresolved. CDR1 and CDR2 from the germline V gene are SGHRS and YFSETQ. The V end lost 1 base, the J end lost 8 bases, and 13 bases lay between the germline ends. There are 14 residues in the CDR3. In DNA, the CDR3 is TGCGCCAGCAGCTTGCCCCTTCTAGATCATGAGCAGTTCTTC. Encoded protein: CASSLPLLDHEQFF.

J is TRBJ2-4 and V is TRBV20-1, with TRBD1 identical over 8 bases. Germline V lookup: CDR1 DFQATT, CDR2 SNEGSKA (reference sequence). The V segment lost 0 bases and the J segment 12 bases; nucleotides outside the gene matches: 4. There are 12 residues in the CDR3. CDR3 in amino acids: CSARDLGQGQYF. CDR3 coding DNA: TGCAGTGCTAGAGATTTAGGACAGGGTCAGTACTTC.

This chain uses TRBV9 with TRBJ2-6; D gene unclear. The CDR3 is 14 residues long. Germline V gene lookup returns CDR1 SGDLS and CDR2 YYNGEE. V was cut by 4 bases and J by 2 bases, with 7 bases left in between. DNA of the CDR3: TGTGCCAGCAGCCTGCGGCCTGGGGCCAACGTCCTGACTTTC. Translating gives CASSLRPGANVLTF.

This clonotype was found a few times. This sequence joins TRBV19 and TRBJ2-3; TRBD2 is a possible D gene (5 bases). Trimming left V 6 bases short and J 0 bases short, with 7 bases between. The germline CDR1 and CDR2 sequences are LNHDA and SQIVND (reference sequence). This CDR3 contains 13 residues. The CDR3, as DNA: TGTGCCAGTAGAGGACTCAGCACAGATACGCAGTATTTT. It specifies CASRGLSTDTQYF. Full variable domain (outside the CDR3, taken from reference TRBV19 and TRBJ2-3): DGGITQSPKYLFRKEGQNVTLSCEQNLNHDAMYWYRQDPGQGLRLIYYSQIVNDFQKGDIAEGYSVSREKKESFPLTVTSAQKNPTAFYLCASRGLSTDTQYFGPGTRLTVL.

The rearrangement uses TRBV5-1 and TRBJ2-1; possible D gene TRBD1, 6 bases. Germline V lookup: CDR1 SGHRS, CDR2 YFSETQ. Trimming pared 4 bases from V and 4 bases from J, leaving 12 bases between. This CDR3 has 14 residues. The CDR3 protein is CASSPVTGYNEQFF. The CDR3, as DNA: TGCGCCAGCAGCCCAGTCACAGGGTACAATGAGCAGTTCTTC.

The genes are TRBV27 and TRBJ2-2, with 7 nucleotides matching TRBD2. The junction had 11 bases not matched to a gene; V was cut back by 8 bases and J by 14 bases. The CDR3 has 12 residues. The germline gives CDR1 MNHEY, CDR2 SMNVEV (reference sequence). Here the CDR3 reads CASGTRTRNLFF. CDR3 nucleotide sequence: TGTGCCAGCGGTACCCGGACTAGGAACCTGTTTTTT.

V gene TRBV12-3 or TRBV12-4 combines with J gene TRBJ2-1; 8 bases line up with TRBD2. The trim removed 7 bases at V and 0 bases at J, leaving 5 bases unmatched. This CDR3 has 15 residues. The CDR3: CASIAGLYSYNEQFF. CDR3 nucleotides: TGTGCCAGCATAGCGGGACTTTACTCCTACAATGAGCAGTTCTTC.

This clonotype was observed a handful of times. J is TRBJ1-2 and V is TRBV12-3 or TRBV12-4, with a tentative D call TRBD1 (5 bases). Trimming shortened V by 1 base and J by 8 bases, and 11 bases separated the two germline ends. The CDR3 runs 13 residues. The CDR3 reads CASSLDPREGYTF. The CDR3 region has the DNA TGTGCCAGCAGTTTAGATCCCAGGGAGGGCTACACCTTC.

The rearrangement links TRBV29-1 to TRBJ2-1; D gene uncertain. Germline values: CDR1 SQVTM, CDR2 ANQGSEA. Deletions cut 4 bases from V and 1 base from J, with 11 bases between. The CDR3 loop spans 14 amino acids. CDR3 loop: CSVGRSLSYNEQFF. The CDR3 DNA follows: TGCAGCGTTGGTCGGTCATTATCCTACAATGAGCAGTTCTTC.

The chain couples TRBV19 to TRBJ2-4; D is undetermined. V was clipped by 8 bases and J by 4 bases, with 15 bases between them. CDR1 and CDR2 from the germline V gene are LNHDA and SQIVND (reference sequence). This CDR3 is 14 amino acids long. The CDR3 coding sequence is TGTGCCAGTGGCTTCATCGGCGGTAAAAACATTCAGTACTTC. Its translation is CASGFIGGKNIQYF.

In its sample, this clonotype was seen a few times. The J gene is TRBJ1-5, the V gene TRBV12-3 or TRBV12-4, with D uncertain. The V and J ends lost 3 bases and 9 bases respectively, with 18 bases between them. CDR3 size: 15 residues. This chain's CDR3 is CASSLRASLEGPQHF. The CDR3 nucleotides read TGTGCCAGCAGTTTGAGGGCGTCCTTAGAGGGGCCCCAGCATTTT.